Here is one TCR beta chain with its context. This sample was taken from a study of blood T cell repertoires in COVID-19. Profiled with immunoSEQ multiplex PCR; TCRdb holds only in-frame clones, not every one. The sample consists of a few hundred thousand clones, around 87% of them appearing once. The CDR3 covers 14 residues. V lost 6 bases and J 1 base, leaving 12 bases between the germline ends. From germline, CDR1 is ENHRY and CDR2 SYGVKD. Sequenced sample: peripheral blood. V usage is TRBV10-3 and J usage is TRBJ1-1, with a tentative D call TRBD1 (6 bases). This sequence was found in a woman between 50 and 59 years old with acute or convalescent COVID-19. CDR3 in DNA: TGTGCCATCAGGCCGGGACATAAGAACACTGAAGCTTTCTTT. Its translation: CAIRPGHKNTEAFF.